This T cell receptor beta chain was recovered during a study of control samples from healthy donors and cancer patients. The method was immunoSEQ multiplex PCR; TCRdb's version includes in-frame clones alone and lacks a portion of them. The table has 150,000 or so clones, around 90% seen once. A word on this clone: Other DNA variants within this sample encode the same CDR3.

This CDR3 has 13 amino acids. The germline V and J ends were trimmed by 0 bases and 8 bases, with 7 bases remaining between them. Germline V lookup: CDR1 SEHNR, CDR2 FQNEAQ (reference sequence). The sample was blood. This receptor was taken from a woman aged 25 to 39 in good health. The J gene is TRBJ1-4, the V gene TRBV7-9; tentatively, D is TRBD1 (6 bases). CDR3 loop: CASSLAGTEKLFF. The CDR3 coding sequence is TGTGCCAGCAGCTTAGCGGGGACAGAAAAACTGTTTTTT. The whole variable domain, filled in from reference TRBV7-9 and TRBJ1-4, reads DTGVSQNPRHKITKRGQNVTFRCDPISEHNRLYWYRQTLGQGPEFLTYFQNEAQLEKSRLLSDRFSAERPKGSFSTLEIQRTEQGDSAMYLCASSLAGTEKLFFGSGTQLSVL.